The 16 T cell receptor beta chains listed next were all sequenced from one sample in a study of T cells in Graves' hyperthyroidism and ophthalmopathy. Using RNA transcripts as the source, TCR beta CDR3 regions were amplified. TCR CDR3 underwent first-round RT-PCR with the HTBI primer set. TCRdb used MiXCR to reprocess the multiplex PCR reads, holding one entry per CDR3 protein. This table holds about 400,000 distinct CDR3 sequences, 13% to 15% found once. Material: blood. The receptors shown here come from a woman in her sixties with Graves' ophthalmopathy.

This clonotype was seen many times. V usage is TRBV24-1 and J usage is TRBJ1-1, with TRBD1 as a possible D gene (5 bases). The CDR3 extends over 14 amino acids. Per germline, CDR1 KGHDR and CDR2 SFDVKD. With 9 bases removed from V and 10 bases from J, the gap between germline ends came to 23 bases. CDR3 bases: TGTGCCACCGGGGAAGGGGCGTGGACAATGGCAGCTTTCTTT. This translates into CATGEGAWTMAAFF.

This clonotype was recorded many times. The V and J genes are TRBV3-1 and TRBJ1-2, with a tentative D call TRBD1 (5 bases). V shed 1 base and J shed 8 bases, with 17 bases lying between them. The germline V gene has CDR1 LGHDT and CDR2 YNNKEL (reference sequence). This CDR3 contains 15 residues. The CDR3 coding sequence is TGTGCCAGCAGCCAAGCGGTTACATCAGGGAAAGGCTACACCTTC. This gives the protein CASSQAVTSGKGYTF.

In this sample, this clonotype turned up a few times. This sequence joins TRBV6-1 and TRBJ2-2; D ambiguous. The CDR3 loop spans 14 amino acids. Germline V CDR1 and CDR2: MNHNS, SASEGT. The V gene lost 8 bases and the J gene lost 4 bases, with 14 bases spanning the gap. This CDR3 reads CASGRDTGTGELFF. In DNA, the CDR3 is TGTGCCAGCGGGCGAGACACGGGCACCGGGGAGCTGTTTTTT.

V gene TRBV19 combines with J gene TRBJ1-6, with 7 bases aligning to TRBD1. The V gene end was trimmed by 8 bases and the J gene end by 7 bases; junction bases not matched to a gene: 11. Germline values: CDR1 LNHDA, CDR2 SQIVND (reference sequence). The CDR3 runs 15 residues. As DNA, the CDR3 is TGTGCCAGTCGGCTTCTGACAGGGCGAAATTCACCCCTCCACTTT. The encoded protein is CASRLLTGRNSPLHF.

This clonotype was observed a few times. The genes are TRBV19 and TRBJ1-2; D unresolved. V shed 3 bases and J shed 8 bases, with 16 bases lying between them. Germline loops: CDR1 LNHDA, CDR2 SQIVND (reference sequence). The CDR3 is 14 amino acids. The CDR3 loop reads CASSIGESLLGYTF. The CDR3 nucleotides are TGTGCCAGTAGTATTGGGGAAAGCCTATTAGGCTACACCTTC.

The chain is built from TRBV3-1 and TRBJ1-4; D is unresolved. Germline lookup yields CDR1 LGHDT and CDR2 YNNKEL (reference sequence). V lost 4 bases, J lost 0 bases, and 12 bases lay in between. CDR3 length: 16 residues. The CDR3 nucleotides are TGTGCCAGCAGCCCGGACCTCAGGTCAACTAATGAAAAACTGTTTTTT. Its protein product is CASSPDLRSTNEKLFF.

This chain's CDR3 is CATRGGLAGVHEQYF. CDR3 sequence (DNA): TGTGCCACCAGAGGAGGACTAGCGGGAGTCCACGAGCAGTACTTC. The chain uses TRBV24-1 and TRBJ2-7; 13 nucleotides agree with TRBD2. Germline CDR1 and CDR2: KGHDR and SFDVKD. V dropped 7 bases and J dropped 5; count of bases not matched to a gene: 7. This CDR3 spans 15 amino acids.

At least ten counts were recorded for this clonotype. The chain links TRBV7-9 to TRBJ2-1; 9 positions match TRBD2. Germline V gene data show CDR1 as SEHNR and CDR2 as FQNEAQ (reference sequence). The CDR3 consists of 15 residues. V gave up 5 bases and J gave up 8 bases; unmatched junction bases: 10. The CDR3: CASSLTSGVSHEQFF. The CDR3 DNA sequence: TGTGCCAGCAGCCTGACTAGCGGAGTTTCCCATGAGCAGTTCTTC.

The chain couples TRBV5-1 to TRBJ2-2; D gene unclear. The CDR3 sequence is 13 residues long. Germline V lookup: CDR1 SGHRS, CDR2 YFSETQ. Trimming shortened V by 4 bases and J by 7 bases, and 11 bases separated the two germline ends. The CDR3 DNA follows: TGCGCCAGCAGCCTAGGGCCCGGCGGGGAGCTGTTTTTT. Residues: CASSLGPGGELFF. Drawing the rest from reference TRBV5-1 and TRBJ2-2, the complete variable domain is KAGVTQTPRYLIKTRGQQVTLSCSPISGHRSVSWYQQTPGQGLQFLFEYFSETQRNKGNFPGRFSGRQFSNSRSEMNVSTLELGDSALYLCASSLGPGGELFFGEGSRLTVL.

This clonotype appeared many times. The chain couples TRBV5-1 to TRBJ2-7; 7 positions agree with TRBD2. This CDR3 has 15 residues. V was pared by 0 bases and J by 7 bases, with 10 bases of the junction left unmatched. Looked up from germline, CDR1 is SGHRS and CDR2 is YFSETQ. The CDR3 loop is CASSLGLATFYEQYF. For the CDR3, the DNA is TGCGCCAGCAGCTTGGGACTAGCAACCTTCTATGAGCAGTACTTC.

This clonotype was seen repeatedly, ten times or more. The rearrangement joins TRBV28 to TRBJ2-3; tentatively, D is TRBD2 (6 bases). V dropped 4 bases and J dropped 8 bases, with 16 bases sitting between them. This CDR3 has 14 amino acids. Germline V lookup: CDR1 MDHEN, CDR2 SYDVKM. The DNA of the CDR3 is TGTGCCAGCAGTTCGGGGACTCGGAGGGGTACGCAGTATTTT. Translated, it gives CASSSGTRRGTQYF.

This clonotype showed up many times. The chain recombines TRBV27 with TRBJ2-7; no reliable D call. Deletions cut 1 base from V and 0 bases from J, with 4 bases between. The CDR3 is 13 residues long. The V gene's germline CDR1 is MNHEY and CDR2 SMNVEV (reference sequence). CDR3 in amino acids: CASSLFASYEQYF. CDR3 nucleotide sequence: TGTGCCAGCAGTTTATTTGCCTCCTACGAGCAGTACTTC.

There are many counts of this clonotype. J is TRBJ2-7 and V is TRBV27, with D perhaps matching TRBD1 (6 bases). This CDR3 is 14 amino acids long. With 7 bases removed from V and 4 bases from J, the gap between germline ends came to 17 bases. Germline CDR1 and CDR2: MNHEY and SMNVEV (reference sequence). CDR3 nucleotide sequence: TGTGCCAGCACCCGCGGACAGTCCGGGTACGAGCAGTACTTC. Translation: CASTRGQSGYEQYF.

This clonotype came up many times. V gene TRBV15 combines with J gene TRBJ2-1; 14 nucleotides line up with TRBD2. This CDR3 has 15 residues. After removal of 3 bases from V and 7 bases from J, the junction contained 2 bases not matched to a gene. Germline V gives CDR1 LNHNV, CDR2 YYDKDF (reference sequence). CDR3 DNA sequence: TGTGCCACCAGCAGGGGACTAGCGGGAGAAAATGAGCAGTTCTTC. As protein: CATSRGLAGENEQFF.

This clonotype was counted ten times or more. V and J are TRBV6-1 and TRBJ2-7; D is perhaps TRBD1 (5 bases). V lost 5 bases and J lost 2, with 13 bases in between. Germline V CDR1 and CDR2: MNHNS, SASEGT. CDR3 length equals 14 residues. The CDR3 loop reads CASSLGQGTYEQYF. In DNA, the CDR3 is TGTGCCAGCAGTTTAGGGCAGGGAACCTACGAGCAGTACTTC.

This clonotype was counted at least ten times. This chain links TRBV27 with TRBJ2-4; the match to TRBD2 covers 12 bases. Losses at the gene ends were 5 bases for V and 7 bases for J; bases not matched to a gene: 6. The CDR3 totals 15 residues. Germline CDR1 and CDR2: MNHEY and SMNVEV (reference sequence). The CDR3 region has the DNA TGTGCCAGCAGTCCACGAGGACTAGCGGGGAACATTCAGTACTTC. Its protein product is CASSPRGLAGNIQYF.